These 9 T cell receptor beta chains share one sample of origin, sequenced in a study of blood T cells in healthy people across ages. Primed by a sample-barcoded 5' primer and a J-beta primer mix, a second PCR proceeded for 7 to 11 cycles. Each CDR3 protein gets one entry after TCRdb re-called the 5' RACE reads with MiXCR. Of 800,000 to 950,000 distinct CDR3 sequences in the sample, under 50% are singletons; the top ten hold 13%. The sequenced sample was blood. These receptors all come from a man younger than 45 in good health.

V usage is TRBV4-1 and J usage is TRBJ2-3; 16 bases are a match to TRBD2. Trimming removed 0 bases from V and 1 base from J; junction bases left unmatched: 4. CDR3 length: 19 residues. Germline V gene lookup returns CDR1 MGHRA and CDR2 YSYEKL. CDR3 in amino acids: CASSQDPGLAGGGTDTQYF. For the CDR3, the DNA is TGCGCCAGCAGCCAAGATCCGGGACTAGCGGGGGGGGGCACAGATACGCAGTATTTT.

The chain has TRBV20-1 and TRBJ2-7; D unresolved. Trimming stripped 5 bases from V and 1 base from J, with 12 bases between. The CDR3 totals 13 residues. CDR1 DFQATT and CDR2 SNEGSKA come from the germline V gene (reference sequence). In DNA, the CDR3 is TGCAGTGCTGGGCACGGAACTTCCTACGAGCAGTACTTC. Encoded protein: CSAGHGTSYEQYF.

Many counts were recorded for this clonotype. The V call is TRBV25-1, the J call TRBJ1-6; D ambiguous. The CDR3 has 13 residues. Germline-derived CDR1 and CDR2 are MGHDK and SYGVNS. Trimming took off 1 base at V and 10 bases at J, with 8 bases between the two ends. In DNA, the CDR3 is TGTGCCAGCAGTGAATCGGCGGTCTCACCCCTCCACTTT. It translates to CASSESAVSPLHF.

The chain joins TRBV12-3 or TRBV12-4 to TRBJ2-7; D is perhaps TRBD2 (6 bases). CDR3 size: 14 residues. V was trimmed by 2 bases and J by 6 bases, leaving 14 bases between them. CDR3: CASSLSLAGREQYF. The CDR3 DNA reads as TGTGCCAGCAGTTTAAGCTTGGCGGGGCGCGAGCAGTACTTC.

This clonotype has only a few counts. The chain couples TRBV20-1 to TRBJ2-5; D gene uncertain. Between the trimmed V and J ends, which lost 2 bases and 1 base, there was a span of 11 bases. The CDR3 contains 14 residues. Germline CDR1 reads DFQATT; CDR2 reads SNEGSKA (reference sequence). The CDR3 loop is CSARRRPGQETQYF. The CDR3 bases are TGCAGTGCTAGACGTCGGCCGGGCCAAGAGACCCAGTACTTC.

This clonotype was counted between two and nine times. The chain carries TRBV6-6 and TRBJ1-5; maybe TRBD1 (5 bases). CDR1 and CDR2 (germline): MNHNY, SVGAGI (reference sequence). V lost 0 bases to trimming and J lost 6 bases, with 9 bases between them. The CDR3 spans 14 residues. The CDR3 sequence is CASSYSWGGQPQHF. Here the CDR3 DNA reads TGTGCCAGCAGTTACTCCTGGGGGGGTCAGCCCCAGCATTTT.

This rearrangement joins TRBV2 to TRBJ2-7, with D perhaps being TRBD1 or TRBD2 (5 bases each). Trimming shortened V by 7 bases and J by 3 bases, and 10 bases separated the two germline ends. Germline CDR1 is SNHLY and CDR2 is FYNNEI. The CDR3 spans 12 residues. This chain's CDR3 is CASNPGLYEQYF. The CDR3 DNA is TGTGCCAGCAATCCGGGGCTCTACGAGCAGTACTTC.

The CDR3 nucleotides read TGCAGTGCAACCCTGGGGGGACTAGCGAACGAGCAGTACTTC. Its translation is CSATLGGLANEQYF. The V gene is TRBV20-1, the J gene TRBJ2-7; TRBD2 matches at 10 bases. This CDR3 has 14 amino acids. Germline assignment: CDR1 DFQATT and CDR2 SNEGSKA (reference sequence). V lost 6 bases, J lost 5 bases, and 10 bases stayed unmatched.

In its sample, this clonotype was seen a few times. V usage is TRBV7-2 and J usage is TRBJ2-3, with 11 bases identical to TRBD2. From germline, CDR1 is SGHTA and CDR2 FQGNSA. V was clipped by 1 base and J by 4 bases; unmatched bases: 4. The CDR3 is 16 residues long. CDR3 residues: CASSLVAGGRADTQYF. In nucleotides, the CDR3 is TGTGCCAGCAGCTTAGTAGCGGGGGGGCGAGCAGATACGCAGTATTTT.